This TCR beta chain was identified in a study of human thymus T cells. Study results and caveats: Thymic and blood repertoires appeared to carry a bias in their V and J gene usage. Overlap was high between thymic repertoires from unrelated individuals, as reported in related research.

This CDR3 region has 16 residues. V lost 2 bases, J lost 5 bases, and 7 bases stayed unmatched. Germline lookup yields CDR1 SGHTA and CDR2 FQGTGA. The repertoire was sequenced with immunoSEQ multiplex PCR; TCRdb's copy has only in-frame clones and lacks some. The sample holds 70,000 to 75,000 clones, 85% to 95% seen once. Corrective heart surgery yielded the resections from which the thymus tissue came. It was healthy Finnish infants having corrective surgery for congenital heart defects who were the donors. In regard to this clone: The antigen remains unidentified.

The sample was thymus tissue. This sequence joins TRBV7-3 and TRBJ2-3; 10 bases are a match to TRBD2. The receptor's source is a girl under three years old with a congenital heart defect but otherwise immunologically healthy. DNA of the CDR3: TGTGCCAGCAGCTTAGAGCCTAGCGGGAGAGAAGATACGCAGTATTTT. Translation: CASSLEPSGREDTQYF. Filled out from reference TRBV7-3 and TRBJ2-3, the complete variable domain reads GAGVSQTPSNKVTEKGKYVELRCDPISGHTALYWYRQSLGQGPEFLIYFQGTGAADDSGLPNDRFFAVRPEGSVSTLKIQRTERGDSAVYLCASSLEPSGREDTQYFGPGTRLTVL.